The entry below gives a single TCR beta chain sequence along with its context. What it binds is unknown. Using a J-beta primer mix together with a sample-barcoded 5' primer, a second PCR was run for about 6 to 11 cycles. TCRdb reprocessed the 5' RACE reads with MiXCR, giving one entry per CDR3 protein. The profile covers 1.5 million to 1.9 million distinct CDR3 sequences, with under 55% appearing a single time and under 5% taken by the ten largest. This entry is derived from a study of blood T cells in healthy people across ages. Study-wide findings and caveats: Diversity was higher, and naive CD4+ cells more numerous, in long-lived donors than in aged donors. While age rose, TCR beta diversity per million T cells dropped in a roughly linear way.

V shed 1 base, J shed 0 bases, and the junction held 12 bases outside the gene matches. The CDR3 runs 19 residues. The sample was blood. The chain employs TRBV12-3 or TRBV12-4 and TRBJ1-1; 9 bases fit TRBD1. The sequence came from a young woman in good health. The DNA for the CDR3 is TGTGCCAGCAGTTTAGGGACCCACAGGGGGCTAATGATGAACACTGAAGCTTTCTTT. It specifies CASSLGTHRGLMMNTEAFF.